What follows are 4 T cell receptor beta chains derived from one specimen sequenced in a study of radiotherapy plus CTLA-4 blockade in lung cancer. Clones were sequenced by immunoSEQ multiplex PCR, and TCRdb holds only the in-frame ones, with some missing. Of about 90,000 clones listed, about 83% were seen once; the top ten hold approximately 15%. The sequencing here drew on peripheral blood, taken from a patient treated with radiotherapy plus ipilimumab. The receptors here all came from a human donor with non-small cell lung cancer that progressed on radiotherapy plus ipilimumab.

The chain employs TRBV11-3 and TRBJ2-3, with 8 bases identical to TRBD2. The germline V gene encodes CDR1 SGHNT and CDR2 YENEEA. J gave up 3 bases and V 5 bases, and 13 bases lay outside the gene matches. The CDR3 has 17 amino acids. CDR3 nucleotide sequence: TGTGCCAGCAGCCCGCAGGGCGGGGGGAGGAGGACAGATACGCAGTATTTT. Translation: CASSPQGGGRRTDTQYF. The complete variable domain, with remaining parts taken from reference TRBV11-3 and TRBJ2-3, reads EAGVVQSPRYKIIEKKQPVAFWCNPISGHNTLYWYLQNLGQGPELLIRYENEEAVDDSQLPKDRFSAERLKGVDSTLKIQPAELGDSAVYLCASSPQGGGRRTDTQYFGPGTRLTVL.

The chain joins TRBV6-1 to TRBJ1-3; perhaps TRBD1 as D (6 bases). The CDR3 covers 16 residues. Trimming shortened V by 0 bases and J by 4 bases, and 13 bases separated the two germline ends. Germline assignment: CDR1 MNHNS and CDR2 SASEGT. CDR3 nucleotide sequence: TGTGCCAGCAGTGAAGCTACGGGGGCGACCGGAAACACCATATATTTT. Translated, it gives CASSEATGATGNTIYF.

CDR3 protein: CASGGVYNSPLHF. Here the CDR3 DNA reads TGTGCCAGCGGAGGAGTCTATAATTCACCCCTCCACTTT. The chain joins TRBV28 to TRBJ1-6; no firm D call. The CDR3 loop spans 13 amino acids. The germline V gene encodes CDR1 MDHEN and CDR2 SYDVKM. V lost 8 bases to trimming and J lost 3 bases, with 8 bases between them.

The gene calls are TRBV30 and TRBJ1-6; no definite D call. There are 13 residues in the CDR3. Germline CDR1 and CDR2: GTSNPN and SVGIG (reference sequence). V dropped 4 bases and J dropped 7 bases, with 11 bases sitting between them. CDR3 nucleotide sequence: TGTGCCTGGATGGTGCAGGCAAATTCACCCCTCCACTTT. Its translation is CAWMVQANSPLHF.